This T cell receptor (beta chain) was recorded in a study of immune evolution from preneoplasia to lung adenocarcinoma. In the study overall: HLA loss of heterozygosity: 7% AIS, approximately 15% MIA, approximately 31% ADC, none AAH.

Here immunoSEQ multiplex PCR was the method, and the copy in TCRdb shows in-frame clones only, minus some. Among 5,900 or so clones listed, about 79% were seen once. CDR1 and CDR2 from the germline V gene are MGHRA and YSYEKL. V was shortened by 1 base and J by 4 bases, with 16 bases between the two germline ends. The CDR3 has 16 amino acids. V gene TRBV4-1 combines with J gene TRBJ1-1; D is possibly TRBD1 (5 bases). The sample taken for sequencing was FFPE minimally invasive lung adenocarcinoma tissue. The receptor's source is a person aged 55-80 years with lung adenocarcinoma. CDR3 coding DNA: TGCGCCAGCAGCCAAGTCGGAGGGGCGCTGGGCACTGAAGCTTTCTTT. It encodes CASSQVGGALGTEAFF.